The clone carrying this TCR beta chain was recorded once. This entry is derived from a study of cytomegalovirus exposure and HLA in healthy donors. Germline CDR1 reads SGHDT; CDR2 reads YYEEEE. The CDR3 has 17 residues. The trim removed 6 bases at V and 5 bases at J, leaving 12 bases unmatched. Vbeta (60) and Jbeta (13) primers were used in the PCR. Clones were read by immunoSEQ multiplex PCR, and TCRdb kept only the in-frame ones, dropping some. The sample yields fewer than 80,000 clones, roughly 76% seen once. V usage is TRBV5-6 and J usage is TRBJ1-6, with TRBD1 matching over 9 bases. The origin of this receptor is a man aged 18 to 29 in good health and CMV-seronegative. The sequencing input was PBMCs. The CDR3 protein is CASNRGDRVKDNSPLHF. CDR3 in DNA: TGTGCCAGCAACCGAGGGGACAGGGTCAAGGATAATTCACCCCTCCACTTT.